This is a list of T cell receptor beta chains from one sample in a study of T cell changes during pregnancy in multiple sclerosis. Profiling relied on immunoSEQ multiplex PCR, and the TCRdb table lists in-frame clones only, not all of them. This repertoire shows approximately 50,000 clones, 92% found once; its top ten account for around 0.5%. This specimen consisted of CD4+ T cells from peripheral blood mononuclear cells, obtained after pregnancy. These receptors were taken from a female donor with multiple sclerosis, enrolled in a pregnancy study. CDR3s include the opening cysteine and the closing phenylalanine or tryptophan. The order of the fields is J gene, V gene, clone size, CDR3 protein. Rows may omit the clone size; those that give it use once, few, many or a size class.

j_gene: TRBJ1-2
v_gene: TRBV5-6
abundance: -
CDR3aa: CASSLVGHNLSGYTF

j_gene: TRBJ2-2
v_gene: TRBV7-3
abundance: -
CDR3aa: CASSLTPASTGELFF

j_gene: TRBJ2-7
v_gene: TRBV28
abundance: -
CDR3aa: CASSSPSGIGYEQYF

j_gene: TRBJ1-2
v_gene: TRBV5-5
abundance: -
CDR3aa: CASGLGTPKEGYTF

j_gene: TRBJ2-4
v_gene: TRBV19
abundance: once
CDR3aa: CASSPQLAGVTYF

j_gene: TRBJ2-7
v_gene: TRBV11-2
abundance: -
CDR3aa: CASTLSGGSTYEQYF

j_gene: TRBJ2-3
v_gene: TRBV27
abundance: -
CDR3aa: CASSLWADTDTQYF

j_gene: TRBJ2-7
v_gene: TRBV15
abundance: -
CDR3aa: CATSPVAGGPYEQYF

j_gene: TRBJ2-3
v_gene: TRBV7-9
abundance: -
CDR3aa: CASSLLVTDTQYF

j_gene: TRBJ2-7
v_gene: TRBV7-9
abundance: -
CDR3aa: CASSLALAGNSYEQYF

j_gene: TRBJ2-1
v_gene: TRBV9
abundance: -
CDR3aa: CASSVDPSVGYNEQFF

j_gene: TRBJ2-3
v_gene: TRBV27
abundance: -
CDR3aa: CASSFSGRTDTQYF

j_gene: TRBJ2-2
v_gene: TRBV16
abundance: -
CDR3aa: CASSPGTSGTGELFF

j_gene: TRBJ2-7
v_gene: TRBV15
abundance: -
CDR3aa: CATSRGGEYEQYF

j_gene: TRBJ2-7
v_gene: TRBV11-2
abundance: -
CDR3aa: CASSSLSGRDAYEQYF

j_gene: TRBJ2-7
v_gene: TRBV29-1
abundance: -
CDR3aa: CSVSTGTGRGEQYF

j_gene: TRBJ2-7
v_gene: TRBV19
abundance: -
CDR3aa: CASSAGTSGLYEQYF

j_gene: TRBJ2-2
v_gene: TRBV6-6
abundance: -
CDR3aa: CASSPRTGNTGELFF

j_gene: TRBJ2-3
v_gene: TRBV7-3
abundance: -
CDR3aa: CASSTGGASITQYF

j_gene: TRBJ2-7
v_gene: TRBV10-3
abundance: -
CDR3aa: CAISVGTDLYEQYF

j_gene: TRBJ2-3
v_gene: TRBV29-1
abundance: -
CDR3aa: CSVETVADTQYF

j_gene: TRBJ2-1
v_gene: TRBV7-6
abundance: -
CDR3aa: CASSQSRSSYNEQFF

j_gene: TRBJ2-1
v_gene: TRBV14
abundance: -
CDR3aa: CASSQGTVAYNEQFF

j_gene: TRBJ2-1
v_gene: TRBV18
abundance: -
CDR3aa: CASSQAGNPYNEQFF

j_gene: TRBJ2-1
v_gene: TRBV9
abundance: -
CDR3aa: CASSVVGGGLDEQFF

j_gene: TRBJ2-1
v_gene: TRBV18
abundance: -
CDR3aa: CASSSLAGGPNEQFF

j_gene: TRBJ2-2
v_gene: TRBV5-1
abundance: -
CDR3aa: CASSKHGMTGELFF

j_gene: TRBJ2-7
v_gene: TRBV28
abundance: -
CDR3aa: CASSLGLDSYEQYF

j_gene: TRBJ2-1
v_gene: TRBV7-2
abundance: few
CDR3aa: CASSDRGREQFF

j_gene: TRBJ2-1
v_gene: TRBV7-6
abundance: -
CDR3aa: CASSLAGLAGNNEQFF

j_gene: TRBJ2-3
v_gene: TRBV28
abundance: -
CDR3aa: CASRFRTSGTLRDTQYF

j_gene: TRBJ2-7
v_gene: TRBV7-2
abundance: -
CDR3aa: CASSSLGTGGSEQYF

j_gene: TRBJ1-4
v_gene: TRBV18
abundance: once
CDR3aa: CASSPGTANEKLFF

j_gene: TRBJ2-7
v_gene: TRBV5-1
abundance: -
CDR3aa: CASSVLGTAISYEQYF

j_gene: TRBJ2-5
v_gene: TRBV29-1
abundance: once
CDR3aa: CSVGRQSQETQYF

j_gene: TRBJ2-6
v_gene: TRBV12-5
abundance: -
CDR3aa: CASGFFLRGNFSHPSGANVLTF

j_gene: TRBJ2-2
v_gene: TRBV19
abundance: once
CDR3aa: CASSGSWNTGELFF

j_gene: TRBJ1-1
v_gene: TRBV19
abundance: -
CDR3aa: CASRTTGGGTEAFF

j_gene: TRBJ1-1
v_gene: TRBV7-9
abundance: -
CDR3aa: CASSLAPGGTEAFF

j_gene: TRBJ2-1
v_gene: TRBV27
abundance: -
CDR3aa: CASSLVGLLGLEQFF

j_gene: TRBJ2-5
v_gene: TRBV6-5
abundance: -
CDR3aa: CASRAVAVRETQYF

j_gene: TRBJ2-1
v_gene: TRBV4-2
abundance: once
CDR3aa: CASSQDPGVGSGSYNEQFF

j_gene: TRBJ2-3
v_gene: TRBV5-1
abundance: -
CDR3aa: CASSFGLAGGGSTDTQYF

j_gene: TRBJ2-2
v_gene: TRBV18
abundance: -
CDR3aa: CASSPVGVTGELFF

j_gene: TRBJ2-7
v_gene: TRBV28
abundance: -
CDR3aa: CASELRQGRYEQYF

j_gene: TRBJ2-1
v_gene: TRBV2
abundance: -
CDR3aa: CASSLQGGYNEQFF

j_gene: TRBJ2-3
v_gene: TRBV7-9
abundance: -
CDR3aa: CASSSNSGRSTDTQYF

j_gene: TRBJ1-5
v_gene: TRBV7-2
abundance: once
CDR3aa: CASSLREGDRANQPQHF

j_gene: TRBJ2-3
v_gene: TRBV5-8
abundance: -
CDR3aa: CASSLGTASTDTQYF

j_gene: TRBJ2-3
v_gene: TRBV7-2
abundance: few
CDR3aa: CASSQTSGSVRTDTQYF

j_gene: TRBJ2-3
v_gene: TRBV29-1
abundance: -
CDR3aa: CSVVSRGSGGVSTDTQYF

j_gene: TRBJ2-1
v_gene: TRBV5-6
abundance: -
CDR3aa: CASSPELTGSVNEQFF

j_gene: TRBJ2-1
v_gene: TRBV5-4
abundance: -
CDR3aa: CASSLGTSGWDEQFF

j_gene: TRBJ1-3
v_gene: TRBV5-5
abundance: -
CDR3aa: CASSLGWTGVNTIYF

j_gene: TRBJ2-1
v_gene: TRBV23-1
abundance: -
CDR3aa: CASSKGLAQFF

j_gene: TRBJ2-1
v_gene: TRBV25-1
abundance: -
CDR3aa: CASWGLGSGEQFF

j_gene: TRBJ1-6
v_gene: TRBV27
abundance: -
CDR3aa: CASSFMNSPLHF

j_gene: TRBJ2-1
v_gene: TRBV6-5
abundance: -
CDR3aa: CASSSGTSGINEQFF

j_gene: TRBJ1-4
v_gene: TRBV27
abundance: -
CDR3aa: CASSILPRTGDEKLFF

j_gene: TRBJ1-1
v_gene: TRBV5-1
abundance: -
CDR3aa: CASSLGHGASEAFF